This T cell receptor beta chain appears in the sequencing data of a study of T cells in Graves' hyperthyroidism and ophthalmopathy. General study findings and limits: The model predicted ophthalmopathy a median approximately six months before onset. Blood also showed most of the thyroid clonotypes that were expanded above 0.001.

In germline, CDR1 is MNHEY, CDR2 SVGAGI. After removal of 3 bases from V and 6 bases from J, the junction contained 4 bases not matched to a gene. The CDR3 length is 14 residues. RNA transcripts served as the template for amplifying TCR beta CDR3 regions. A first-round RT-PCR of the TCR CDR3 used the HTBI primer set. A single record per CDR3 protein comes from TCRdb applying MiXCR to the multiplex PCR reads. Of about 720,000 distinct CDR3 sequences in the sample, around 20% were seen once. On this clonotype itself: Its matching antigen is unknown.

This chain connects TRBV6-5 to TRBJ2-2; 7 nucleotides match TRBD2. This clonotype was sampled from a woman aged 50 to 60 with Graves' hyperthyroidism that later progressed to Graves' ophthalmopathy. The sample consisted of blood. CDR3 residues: CASSYPAGAGELFF. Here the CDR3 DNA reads TGTGCCAGCAGTTATCCCGCGGGGGCCGGGGAGCTGTTTTTT.